The clone carrying this TCR beta chain was counted a few times. The antigen remains unidentified. This sample is drawn from a study of post-analysis software for immune sequencing data. Whole-study results and caveats: Four or five TRBV segments (TRBV5-6, TRBV5-1 and TRBV20-1 among them) occurred more frequently in patients than in controls. Controls had significantly higher normalized Chao1 diversity than multiple sclerosis patients.

Germline assignment: CDR1 SGHTA and CDR2 FQGNSA. The CDR3 spans 14 residues. Carried by the TCR beta cDNA libraries were unique molecular identifiers. TCRdb reprocessed the PCR reads via MiXCR and lists one record per CDR3 protein. The sample contains about 770,000 distinct CDR3 sequences, 40% to 55% of which appear only once. Sequenced sample: blood. This clonotype was obtained from a girl between 5 and 17 years old with multiple sclerosis. The chain has TRBV7-2 and TRBJ2-5; D is undetermined. With the DNA end fitting TRBJ2-7 better, the J assignment may be wrong. The CDR3 sequence is CASSLVAGSGEQYF. For the CDR3, the DNA is TGTGCCAGCAGCTTAGTTGCTGGCTCTGGCGAGCAGTACTTC.